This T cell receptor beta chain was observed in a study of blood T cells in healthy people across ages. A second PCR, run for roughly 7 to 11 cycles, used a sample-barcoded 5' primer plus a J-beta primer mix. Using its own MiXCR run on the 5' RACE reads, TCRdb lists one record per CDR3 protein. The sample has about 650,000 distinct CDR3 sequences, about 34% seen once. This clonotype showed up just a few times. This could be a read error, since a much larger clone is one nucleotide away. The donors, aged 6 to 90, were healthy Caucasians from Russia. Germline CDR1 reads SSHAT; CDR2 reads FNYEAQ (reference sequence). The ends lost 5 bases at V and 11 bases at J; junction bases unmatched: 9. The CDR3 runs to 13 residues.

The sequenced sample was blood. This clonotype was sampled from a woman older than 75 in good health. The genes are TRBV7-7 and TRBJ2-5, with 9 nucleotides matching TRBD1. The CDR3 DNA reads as TGTGCCAGCAGCGGAGACAGGGGGAGGGAGCAGTACTTC. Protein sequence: CASSGDRGREQYF. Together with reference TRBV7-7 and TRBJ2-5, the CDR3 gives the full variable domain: GAGVSQSPRYKVTKRGQDVTLRCDPISSHATLYWYQQALGQGPEFLTYFNYEAQPDKSGLPSDRFSAERPEGSISTLTIQRTEQRDSAMYRCASSGDRGREQYFGPGTRLLVL.